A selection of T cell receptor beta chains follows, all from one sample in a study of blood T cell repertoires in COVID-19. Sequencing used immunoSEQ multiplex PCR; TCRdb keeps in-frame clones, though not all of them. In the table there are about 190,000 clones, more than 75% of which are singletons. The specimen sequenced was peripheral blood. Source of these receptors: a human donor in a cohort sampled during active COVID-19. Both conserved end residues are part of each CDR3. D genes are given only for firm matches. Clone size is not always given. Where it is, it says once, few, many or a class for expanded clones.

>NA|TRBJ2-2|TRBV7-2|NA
CASSYLQGTYTGELFF
TGTGCCAGCAGCTACTTACAGGGTACCTACACCGGGGAGCTGTTTTTT
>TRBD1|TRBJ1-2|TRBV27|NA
CASSFRQGSYGYTF
TGTGCCAGCAGTTTTCGACAGGGGAGCTATGGCTACACCTTC
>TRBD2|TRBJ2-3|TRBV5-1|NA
CASSLLAGPATDTQYF
TGCGCCAGCAGCCTCTTAGCGGGGCCTGCGACAGATACGCAGTATTTT
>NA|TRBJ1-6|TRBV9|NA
CASSPWGGYNSPLHF
TGTGCCAGCAGCCCCTGGGGAGGGTATAATTCACCCCTCCACTTT
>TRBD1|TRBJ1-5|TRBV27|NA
CASETGGDFQPQHF
TGTGCCAGCGAAACAGGGGGCGACTTTCAGCCCCAGCATTTT
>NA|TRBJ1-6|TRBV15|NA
CATSRSDRLYNSPLHF
TGTGCCACCAGCAGATCGGACAGACTTTATAATTCACCCCTCCACTTT
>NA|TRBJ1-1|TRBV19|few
CASTSQGLLGEAFF
TGTGCCAGTACCTCCCAGGGGCTTCTCGGGGAAGCTTTCTTT
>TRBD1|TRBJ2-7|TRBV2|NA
CASRKTGVLDEQYF
TGTGCCAGCAGGAAGACAGGGGTCTTGGATGAGCAGTACTTC
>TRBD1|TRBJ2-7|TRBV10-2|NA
CASSEQGAIKQYF
TGCGCCAGCAGTGAACAGGGGGCAATTAAGCAGTACTTC
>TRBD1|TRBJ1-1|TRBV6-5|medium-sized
CASSPRTGVNTEAFF
TGTGCCAGCAGTCCCCGGACAGGGGTGAACACTGAAGCTTTCTTT
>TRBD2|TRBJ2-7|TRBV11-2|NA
CASSLVRGTTGEQYF
TGTGCCAGCAGCTTAGTGCGGGGGACGACGGGCGAGCAGTACTTC
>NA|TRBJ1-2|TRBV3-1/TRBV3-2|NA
CASSQDGGGLAGYTF
TGTGCCAGCAGCCAAGATGGGGGGGGGCTGGCTGGCTACACCTTC
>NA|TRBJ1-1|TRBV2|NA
CASSFEGNTEAFF
TGTGCCAGCAGTTTCGAGGGGAACACTGAAGCTTTCTTT
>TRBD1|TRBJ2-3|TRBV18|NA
CASSTDRAGGTDTQYF
TGTGCCAGCTCAACCGACAGGGCAGGGGGCACAGATACGCAGTATTTT
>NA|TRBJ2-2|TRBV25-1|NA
CASSDFGREGPGELFF
TGTGCCAGCAGTGACTTTGGCAGGGAAGGCCCCGGGGAGCTGTTTTTT
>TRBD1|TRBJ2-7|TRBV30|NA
CAWIGQGLSYEQYF
TGTGCCTGGATCGGACAGGGGTTGTCCTACGAGCAGTACTTC
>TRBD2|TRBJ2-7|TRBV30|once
CAWSMRGFYEQYF
TGTGCCTGGAGTATGCGGGGGTTCTACGAGCAGTACTTC
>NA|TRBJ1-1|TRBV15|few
CATSAWRTEAFF
TGTGCCACCAGCGCATGGAGGACTGAAGCTTTCTTT
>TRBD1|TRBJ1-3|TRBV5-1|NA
CASSTGTGVSGNTIYF
TGCGCCAGCAGCACCGGGACAGGGGTCTCTGGAAACACCATATATTTT
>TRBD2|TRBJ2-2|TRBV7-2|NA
CASSLSGLAGANTGELFF
TGTGCCAGCAGCTTATCCGGACTAGCGGGAGCTAACACCGGGGAGCTGTTTTTT
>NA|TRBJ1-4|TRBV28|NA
CASSLPGEKLFF
TGTGCCAGCAGTTTACCGGGGGAAAAACTGTTTTTT
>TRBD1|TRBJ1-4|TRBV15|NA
CATSTMTGANEKLFF
TGTGCCACCAGCACAATGACAGGGGCAAATGAAAAACTGTTTTTT
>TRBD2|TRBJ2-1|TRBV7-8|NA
CASSRGGPFELGLAGGFNEQFF
TGTGCCAGCAGCCGAGGAGGCCCCTTCGAGTTGGGACTAGCGGGGGGATTCAATGAGCAGTTCTTC
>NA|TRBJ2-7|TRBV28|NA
CASSEQGYEQYF
TGTGCCAGCAGTGAGCAGGGGTACGAGCAGTACTTC
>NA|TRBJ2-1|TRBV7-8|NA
CASSLWGRTVGRYNSYNEQFF
TGTGCCAGCAGCTTATGGGGGCGGACTGTCGGGAGGTACAACTCCTACAATGAGCAGTTCTTC
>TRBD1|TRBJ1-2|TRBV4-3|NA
CASSQVTGGSLDYGYTF
TGCGCCAGCAGCCAAGTAACAGGGGGCTCCCTCGACTATGGCTACACCTTC
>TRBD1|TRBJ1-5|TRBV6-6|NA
CASTISSRGSQPQHF
TGTGCCAGCACTATAAGCTCCAGGGGGAGTCAGCCCCAGCATTTT
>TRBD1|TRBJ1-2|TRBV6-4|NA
CASRTQTGEYGYGYTF
TGTGCCAGCAGAACCCAGACAGGGGAGTATGGCTATGGCTACACCTTC
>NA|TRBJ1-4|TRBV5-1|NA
CASSWAPGGEKLFF
TGCGCCAGCAGCTGGGCCCCCGGGGGGGAAAAACTGTTTTTT
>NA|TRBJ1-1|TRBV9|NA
CASSVEVGTEAFF
TGTGCCAGCAGCGTGGAGGTTGGCACTGAAGCTTTCTTT
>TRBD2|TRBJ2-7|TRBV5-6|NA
CASSLETSGKEQYF
TGTGCCAGCAGCTTAGAGACTAGCGGGAAAGAGCAGTACTTC
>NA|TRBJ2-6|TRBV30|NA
CAWSVGGSGANVLTF
TGTGCCTGGAGTGTAGGCGGCTCTGGGGCCAACGTCCTGACTTTC
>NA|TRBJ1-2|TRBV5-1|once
CASSLDRNYGYTF
TGCGCCAGCAGCCTAGACAGGAACTATGGCTACACCTTC
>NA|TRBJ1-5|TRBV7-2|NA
CASSSGSGQPQHF
TGTGCCAGCAGCTCCGGGTCGGGTCAGCCCCAGCATTTT
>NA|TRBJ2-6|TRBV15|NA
CATSKQGGSGANVLTF
TGTGCCACCAGCAAACAAGGGGGATCTGGGGCCAACGTCCTGACTTTC
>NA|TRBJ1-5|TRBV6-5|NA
CASSRLGAKGQPQHF
TGTGCCAGCAGTAGATTGGGGGCGAAGGGTCAGCCCCAGCATTTT
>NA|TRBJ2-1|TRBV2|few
CASSSGNEQFF
TGTGCCAGCAGCAGCGGAAATGAGCAGTTCTTC
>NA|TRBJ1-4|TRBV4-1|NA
CASSTRGGFGEKLFF
TGCGCCAGCAGCACCCGAGGCGGTTTTGGTGAAAAACTGTTTTTT
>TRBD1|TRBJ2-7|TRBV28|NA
CASSLYIQGGEQYF
TGTGCCAGCAGTTTATACATACAGGGGGGCGAGCAGTACTTC
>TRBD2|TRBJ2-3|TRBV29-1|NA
CSVGLGRGDTQYF
TGCAGCGTTGGACTTGGGCGGGGGGATACGCAGTATTTT
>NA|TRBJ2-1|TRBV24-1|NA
CATSAPVGRGVNEQFF
TGTGCCACCAGTGCTCCCGTCGGCCGGGGTGTGAATGAGCAGTTCTTC
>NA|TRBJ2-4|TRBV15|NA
CATSRILQGPKNIQYF
TGTGCCACCAGCAGAATTTTGCAGGGCCCTAAAAACATTCAGTACTTC
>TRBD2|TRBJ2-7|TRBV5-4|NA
CASSNEREGHREQYF
TGTGCCAGCAGCAACGAGCGGGAGGGCCATCGCGAGCAGTACTTC
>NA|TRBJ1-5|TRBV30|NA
CAWSGTVILQPQHF
TGTGCCTGGAGTGGGACAGTGATATTACAACCCCAGCATTTT
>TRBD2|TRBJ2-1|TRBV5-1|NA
CASTRSGLAGVSHNEQFF
TGCGCCAGCACCCGGAGTGGACTAGCGGGAGTATCCCACAATGAGCAGTTCTTC
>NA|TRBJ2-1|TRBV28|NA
CASSFLLSGYNEQFF
TGTGCCAGCAGTTTTTTGCTTAGCGGATACAATGAGCAGTTCTTC
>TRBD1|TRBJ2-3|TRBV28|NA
CASSFGGQGTDTQYF
TGTGCCAGCAGTTTTGGGGGACAGGGAACAGATACGCAGTATTTT
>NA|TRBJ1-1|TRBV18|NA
CASSSAAGREAFF
TGTGCCAGCTCCTCGGCGGCCGGCCGTGAAGCTTTCTTT
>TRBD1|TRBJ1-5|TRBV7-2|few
CASSYRRSGGGNQPQHF
TGTGCCAGCAGCTACCGAAGATCAGGGGGAGGCAATCAGCCCCAGCATTTT
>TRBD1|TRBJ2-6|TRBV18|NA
CASSTVFNLDRVNGANVLTF
TGTGCCAGCTCAACCGTTTTCAACCTGGACAGGGTGAATGGGGCCAACGTCCTGACTTTC
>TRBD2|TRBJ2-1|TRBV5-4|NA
CASSLGVAGGYNEQFF
TGTGCCAGCAGCTTGGGGGTAGCGGGAGGTTACAATGAGCAGTTCTTC
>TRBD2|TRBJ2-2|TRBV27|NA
CASSLGGRATGELFF
TGTGCCAGCAGTTTGGGGGGGAGGGCCACCGGGGAGCTGTTTTTT
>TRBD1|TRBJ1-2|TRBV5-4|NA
CASSTGGQGAKGYTF
TGTGCCAGCAGCACTGGCGGACAGGGGGCTAAAGGCTACACCTTC
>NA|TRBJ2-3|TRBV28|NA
CASSLGRLAVGTDTQYF
TGTGCCAGCAGCCTTGGCCGGTTAGCGGTGGGCACAGATACGCAGTATTTT
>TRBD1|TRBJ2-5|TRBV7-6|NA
CASSLVPGQGVKETQYF
TGTGCCAGCAGCTTAGTCCCGGGACAGGGTGTGAAAGAGACCCAGTACTTC
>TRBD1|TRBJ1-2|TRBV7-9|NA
CASSHGQGYGYTF
TGTGCCAGCAGCCATGGACAGGGCTATGGCTACACCTTC
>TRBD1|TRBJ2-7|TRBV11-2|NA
CASSLGAGTVSYEQYF
TGTGCCAGCAGCTTAGGGGCAGGGACAGTCTCCTACGAGCAGTACTTC
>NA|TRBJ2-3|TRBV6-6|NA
CASISGVPLTDTQYF
TGTGCCAGTATCTCAGGGGTTCCCCTCACAGATACGCAGTATTTT